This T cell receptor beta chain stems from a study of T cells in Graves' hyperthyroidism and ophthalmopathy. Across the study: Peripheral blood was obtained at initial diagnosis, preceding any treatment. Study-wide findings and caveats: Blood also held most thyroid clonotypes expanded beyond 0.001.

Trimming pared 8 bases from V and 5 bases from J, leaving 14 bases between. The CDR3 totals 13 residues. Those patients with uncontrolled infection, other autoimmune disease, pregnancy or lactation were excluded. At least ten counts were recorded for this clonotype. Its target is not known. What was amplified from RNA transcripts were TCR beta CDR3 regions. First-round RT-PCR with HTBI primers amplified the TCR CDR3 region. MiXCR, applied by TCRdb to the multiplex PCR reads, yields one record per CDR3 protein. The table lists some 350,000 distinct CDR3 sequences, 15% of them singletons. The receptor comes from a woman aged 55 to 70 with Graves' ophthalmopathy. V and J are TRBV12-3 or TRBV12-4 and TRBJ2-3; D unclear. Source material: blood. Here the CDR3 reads CASVQSSGDTQYF. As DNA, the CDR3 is TGTGCCAGCGTTCAGTCCTCGGGAGATACGCAGTATTTT.